A selection of T cell receptor beta chains follows, all from one sample in a study of T-cell reconstitution after alpha-beta-depleted transplantation in children. Each CDR3 protein gets one entry after TCRdb re-called the PCR reads with MiXCR. In the table there are 300,000 to 400,000 distinct CDR3 sequences, 16% of which are singletons. Sequenced material: PBMCs, mostly from graft donor cells, taken 360 days after TCRalphabeta/CD19-depleted stem cell transplant. These receptors came from a male patient aged 2-15 years who had a stem cell transplant for acute lymphoblastic leukemia, so the T cells may come from the graft donor. CDR3s include the opening cysteine and the closing phenylalanine or tryptophan. The D gene is left open where the match is weak. Size values are once, few and many counts, or a class for expanded clones, and some rows have none.

CDR3nt: TGCGCCAGCAGCCAGGGCCACGAGCAGTACTTC
CDR3aa: CASSQGHEQYF
abundance: few
v_gene: TRBV4-1
d_gene: NA
j_gene: TRBJ2-7

CDR3nt: TGTGCCACCAGTGATTTAGCGACAGGGTGGAGCACAGATACGCAGTATTTT
CDR3aa: CATSDLATGWSTDTQYF
abundance: NA
v_gene: TRBV24-1
d_gene: TRBD1
j_gene: TRBJ2-3

CDR3nt: TGTGCCAGTAGTAACTCCGCGCGAGGAGGGGGTTCGTACTTC
CDR3aa: CASSNSARGGGSYF
abundance: NA
v_gene: TRBV19
d_gene: NA
j_gene: TRBJ2-7

CDR3nt: TGCAGCGTTGAAAGAGGGGGCTTGAACACTGAAGCTTTCTTT
CDR3aa: CSVERGGLNTEAFF
abundance: NA
v_gene: TRBV29-1
d_gene: TRBD1
j_gene: TRBJ1-1

CDR3nt: TGTGCCAGCCGACCTTCTAGGGCAGGGCCCCAAGAGACCCAGTACTTC
CDR3aa: CASRPSRAGPQETQYF
abundance: NA
v_gene: TRBV12-3/TRBV12-4
d_gene: NA
j_gene: TRBJ2-5

CDR3nt: TGCAGCGTTGAGGGGGCCAAAAACATTCAGTACTTC
CDR3aa: CSVEGAKNIQYF
abundance: many
v_gene: TRBV29-1
d_gene: NA
j_gene: TRBJ2-4

CDR3nt: TGCAGTGCTAGAGTTACAGGGGAGGGCTACACCTTC
CDR3aa: CSARVTGEGYTF
abundance: NA
v_gene: TRBV20-1
d_gene: TRBD1
j_gene: TRBJ1-2

CDR3nt: TGCGCCAGCCCGGGGGGAAGACGCACCGGGGAGCTGTTTTTT
CDR3aa: CASPGGRRTGELFF
abundance: few
v_gene: TRBV5-1
d_gene: TRBD2
j_gene: TRBJ2-2

CDR3nt: TGTGCCAGCAGTTTAAGACAGGGGGCTCACAATGAGCAGTTCTTC
CDR3aa: CASSLRQGAHNEQFF
abundance: many
v_gene: TRBV12-3/TRBV12-4
d_gene: TRBD1
j_gene: TRBJ2-1

CDR3nt: TGTGCCTGGAGTGTACGTTTTAGGACAGGGGCCGGAGGGGCCCAGTACTTC
CDR3aa: CAWSVRFRTGAGGAQYF
abundance: few
v_gene: TRBV30
d_gene: TRBD1
j_gene: TRBJ2-5

CDR3nt: TGCGCCAGCAGCCAAGTAGGCTCTGGGGCCAACGTCCTGACTTTC
CDR3aa: CASSQVGSGANVLTF
abundance: few
v_gene: TRBV4-3
d_gene: NA
j_gene: TRBJ2-6

CDR3nt: TGCGCCAGCTCCATCGACAGGGATCTAGGCGAGCAGTTCTTC
CDR3aa: CASSIDRDLGEQFF
abundance: NA
v_gene: TRBV5-1
d_gene: TRBD1
j_gene: TRBJ2-1

CDR3nt: TGCAGTGCTAGCCCCCAAGCTAGGGGAAAACTGTTTTTT
CDR3aa: CSASPQARGKLFF
abundance: few
v_gene: TRBV20-1
d_gene: NA
j_gene: TRBJ1-4

CDR3nt: TGCGCCAGCAGTCTTCTTCTAGGGCCTAGCACAGATACGCAGTATTTT
CDR3aa: CASSLLLGPSTDTQYF
abundance: NA
v_gene: TRBV4-1
d_gene: NA
j_gene: TRBJ2-3

CDR3nt: TGTGCCAGCAGCTCCTGGACGTCAGGGCCTCCAGTCCCCGGAAGGTTCTACGAGCAGTACTTC
CDR3aa: CASSSWTSGPPVPGRFYEQYF
abundance: NA
v_gene: TRBV11-2
d_gene: NA
j_gene: TRBJ2-7

CDR3nt: TGTGCCAGCAGTCGACTAGCGGGAAACACCGGGGAGCTGTTTTTT
CDR3aa: CASSRLAGNTGELFF
abundance: few
v_gene: TRBV28
d_gene: TRBD2
j_gene: TRBJ2-2

CDR3nt: TGCAGCGTTGTTACTAGCGGCCAAGAGACCCAGTACTTC
CDR3aa: CSVVTSGQETQYF
abundance: few
v_gene: TRBV29-1
d_gene: TRBD2
j_gene: TRBJ2-5

CDR3nt: TGCGCCAGCAGCTTGGGGGGACAGGGCCGCTACGAGCAGTACTTC
CDR3aa: CASSLGGQGRYEQYF
abundance: few
v_gene: TRBV5-1
d_gene: TRBD1
j_gene: TRBJ2-7

CDR3nt: TGCAGTGCTTCCGGGACTAGCGGGAGGGTGCCCTACGAGCAGTACTTC
CDR3aa: CSASGTSGRVPYEQYF
abundance: NA
v_gene: TRBV20-1
d_gene: TRBD2
j_gene: TRBJ2-7

CDR3nt: TGTGCCAGCTCACCAGAGCGGACAGGAGTCTACGAGCAGTACTTC
CDR3aa: CASSPERTGVYEQYF
abundance: NA
v_gene: TRBV18
d_gene: TRBD1
j_gene: TRBJ2-7

CDR3nt: TGCGCCAGCAGCCACGGGAACTACGAGCAGTACTTC
CDR3aa: CASSHGNYEQYF
abundance: NA
v_gene: TRBV4-1
d_gene: NA
j_gene: TRBJ2-7

CDR3nt: TGTACCATCAGTTTAGCAGTAGGGGTTAGCGGGAGGAACTACAATGAGCAGTTCTTC
CDR3aa: CTISLAVGVSGRNYNEQFF
abundance: NA
v_gene: TRBV12-3/TRBV12-4
d_gene: TRBD2
j_gene: TRBJ2-1

CDR3nt: TGTGCCAGTAGTATTGTACTAGCGTCAGATACGCAGTATTTT
CDR3aa: CASSIVLASDTQYF
abundance: few
v_gene: TRBV19
d_gene: TRBD2
j_gene: TRBJ2-3

CDR3nt: TGTGCCAGCAGCTCTCCCCATCTAGGAGCCGGGAATGAGCAGTTCTTC
CDR3aa: CASSSPHLGAGNEQFF
abundance: NA
v_gene: TRBV7-8
d_gene: NA
j_gene: TRBJ2-1

CDR3nt: TGCAGTGCTAGAGATCCCATACGACAAGAGACCCAGTACTTC
CDR3aa: CSARDPIRQETQYF
abundance: few
v_gene: TRBV20-1
d_gene: NA
j_gene: TRBJ2-5

CDR3nt: TGCGCCAGCAGCTTGTCGGACCTCTACGAGCAGTACTTC
CDR3aa: CASSLSDLYEQYF
abundance: NA
v_gene: TRBV5-1
d_gene: NA
j_gene: TRBJ2-7

CDR3nt: TGCGCCAGCCGTGTTTTTTGGGATAGCTCCTACAATGAGCAGTTCTTC
CDR3aa: CASRVFWDSSYNEQFF
abundance: few
v_gene: TRBV10-1
d_gene: NA
j_gene: TRBJ2-1

CDR3nt: TGTGCCAGCAGCTCCCTCACGAGCTCCTACAATGAGCAGTTCTTC
CDR3aa: CASSSLTSSYNEQFF
abundance: NA
v_gene: TRBV7-9
d_gene: NA
j_gene: TRBJ2-1

CDR3nt: TGCAGTGCTGAACCCACCGGGACAGGGTTCTACGAGCAGTACTTC
CDR3aa: CSAEPTGTGFYEQYF
abundance: NA
v_gene: TRBV20-1
d_gene: TRBD1
j_gene: TRBJ2-7

CDR3nt: TGCAGCGTCGCCCTGAGGGGCGAGCAGTACTTC
CDR3aa: CSVALRGEQYF
abundance: NA
v_gene: TRBV29-1
d_gene: NA
j_gene: TRBJ2-7

CDR3nt: TGTGCCAGCAGGGAAGGGGCCTACCCCTACGAGCAGTACTTC
CDR3aa: CASREGAYPYEQYF
abundance: few
v_gene: TRBV2
d_gene: NA
j_gene: TRBJ2-7

CDR3nt: TGCAGTGCTAGACCCGGACTAGCGACCTACAATGAGCAGTTCTTC
CDR3aa: CSARPGLATYNEQFF
abundance: many
v_gene: TRBV20-1
d_gene: TRBD2
j_gene: TRBJ2-1

CDR3nt: TGTGCCAGCAGCTTAGTAGAGGGTTACAATGAGCAGTTCTTC
CDR3aa: CASSLVEGYNEQFF
abundance: few
v_gene: TRBV7-2
d_gene: NA
j_gene: TRBJ2-1

CDR3nt: TGCGCCAGCAGCCCGGGACAGGGACCGTTCTACGAGCAGTACTTC
CDR3aa: CASSPGQGPFYEQYF
abundance: NA
v_gene: TRBV4-1
d_gene: TRBD1
j_gene: TRBJ2-7

CDR3nt: TGTGCCAGCAGTCCTCGCAGGGGCCAAGAGACCCAGTACTTC
CDR3aa: CASSPRRGQETQYF
abundance: few
v_gene: TRBV5-8
d_gene: NA
j_gene: TRBJ2-5

CDR3nt: TGTGCCAGCAGCGTTCCGGGACAGCATAATTCACCCCTCCACTTT
CDR3aa: CASSVPGQHNSPLHF
abundance: NA
v_gene: TRBV12-3/TRBV12-4
d_gene: TRBD1
j_gene: TRBJ1-6

CDR3nt: TGCGCCAGCAGCCAGCCAAGGGCAGGGCGGCAGACCCAGTACTTC
CDR3aa: CASSQPRAGRQTQYF
abundance: few
v_gene: TRBV4-3
d_gene: NA
j_gene: TRBJ2-5

CDR3nt: TGTGCCAGCAGTTTAACAGGGGTAGGATCACCCCTCCACTTT
CDR3aa: CASSLTGVGSPLHF
abundance: NA
v_gene: TRBV12-3/TRBV12-4
d_gene: TRBD1
j_gene: TRBJ1-6

CDR3nt: TGTGCCAGCAGTCGCACCTTCACAGATACGCAGTATTTT
CDR3aa: CASSRTFTDTQYF
abundance: few
v_gene: TRBV11-3
d_gene: NA
j_gene: TRBJ2-3

CDR3nt: TGTGCCAGCAGCCTACAGGGCCCCGGGGAGCTGTTTTTT
CDR3aa: CASSLQGPGELFF
abundance: few
v_gene: TRBV6-1
d_gene: NA
j_gene: TRBJ2-2

CDR3nt: TGTGCCAGCAGCTTAGAAAGACTTAGATATCACAATGAGCAGTTCTTC
CDR3aa: CASSLERLRYHNEQFF
abundance: NA
v_gene: TRBV11-2
d_gene: NA
j_gene: TRBJ2-1

CDR3nt: TGTGCCAGCAGCTTAACCGGGACACGCCAAGAGACCCAGTACTTC
CDR3aa: CASSLTGTRQETQYF
abundance: NA
v_gene: TRBV7-3
d_gene: NA
j_gene: TRBJ2-5

CDR3nt: TGTGCCAGCAGTGGGGGCTTCCATAGCAATCAGCCCCAGCATTTT
CDR3aa: CASSGGFHSNQPQHF
abundance: NA
v_gene: TRBV12-3/TRBV12-4
d_gene: NA
j_gene: TRBJ1-5

CDR3nt: TGCAGTGCTAGACCTCATGGCAGAGGGAGATATTGGAATAGCAATCAGCCCCAGCATTTT
CDR3aa: CSARPHGRGRYWNSNQPQHF
abundance: few
v_gene: TRBV20-1
d_gene: NA
j_gene: TRBJ1-5

CDR3nt: TGTGCCAGCAGTTCACCACAGGGGGCCGGGACTTCCTTCTCCTACGAGCAGTACTTC
CDR3aa: CASSSPQGAGTSFSYEQYF
abundance: NA
v_gene: TRBV28
d_gene: TRBD1
j_gene: TRBJ2-7

CDR3nt: TGTGCCAGCAGCCCCTATACGGGAGGGAACAATGAGCAGTTCTTC
CDR3aa: CASSPYTGGNNEQFF
abundance: NA
v_gene: TRBV28
d_gene: TRBD2
j_gene: TRBJ2-1

CDR3nt: TGTGCCAGCAGCCACTTTGGGTTGCCTGGGGCCAACGTCCTGACTTTC
CDR3aa: CASSHFGLPGANVLTF
abundance: NA
v_gene: TRBV7-2
d_gene: NA
j_gene: TRBJ2-6

CDR3nt: TGTGCCAGCAGTGGAAAAAACAGGGCGCTCACTGAAGCTTTCTTT
CDR3aa: CASSGKNRALTEAFF
abundance: many
v_gene: TRBV25-1
d_gene: NA
j_gene: TRBJ1-1